The next 30 T cell receptor beta chains were all read from a single sample in a study of cytomegalovirus exposure and HLA in healthy donors. The PCR had 60 Vbeta and 13 Jbeta primers. The method was immunoSEQ multiplex PCR; TCRdb's version includes in-frame clones alone and lacks a portion of them. Its clone listing holds tens of thousands of clones. Input material: PBMCs. The receptors come from a middle-aged woman in good health and CMV-seropositive.

This chain uses TRBV9 with TRBJ2-5, with 14 bases identical to TRBD2. The CDR3 extends over 15 amino acids. The germline gives CDR1 SGDLS, CDR2 YYNGEE. Trimming at V came to 0 bases and at J to 7 bases, leaving 2 bases not matched to a gene. The CDR3 spells CASSVGGTSGRTQYF. Written as DNA, the CDR3 is TGTGCCAGCAGCGTAGGAGGGACTAGCGGGAGGACCCAGTACTTC. The full variable domain, with the rest looked up from reference TRBV9 and TRBJ2-5, is DSGVTQTPKHLITATGQRVTLRCSPRSGDLSVYWYQQSLDQGLQFLIQYYNGEERAKGNILERFSAQQFPDLHSELNLSSLELGDSALYFCASSVGGTSGRTQYFGPGTRLLVL.

The genes are TRBV7-4 and TRBJ2-5; 8 nucleotides agree with TRBD2. The CDR3 is 16 residues long. J lost 4 bases, V lost 4 bases, and 11 bases had no gene match. Per the germline V gene, CDR1 is SGHVT and CDR2 is SQSDAQ. This chain's CDR3 is CASSSTSGGGRETQYF. CDR3 bases: TGTGCCAGCAGCTCTACTAGCGGTGGAGGGCGAGAGACCCAGTACTTC.

The chain is built from TRBV2 and TRBJ1-5; D remains ambiguous. The germline V gene has CDR1 SNHLY and CDR2 FYNNEI. The germline V and J ends were trimmed by 7 bases and 4 bases, with 17 bases remaining between them. The CDR3 loop spans 15 amino acids. The CDR3 DNA reads as TGTGCCAGCACCCCCCTACAAGGAGGAAATCAGCCCCAGCATTTT. Translated, it gives CASTPLQGGNQPQHF.

The CDR3 loop reads CASSSEDGRKGSQYF. The CDR3 nucleotides read TGTGCCAGCAGCTCTGAGGACGGCCGGAAGGGGTCCCAGTACTTC. The chain joins TRBV11-2 to TRBJ2-5, with D perhaps TRBD1 (5 bases). Per the germline V gene, CDR1 is SGHAT and CDR2 is FQNNGV. CDR3 size: 15 residues. V dropped 4 bases and J dropped 9 bases, with 21 bases sitting between them.

J is TRBJ2-5 and V is TRBV9; a possible D gene is TRBD2 (6 bases). CDR1 and CDR2 from the germline V gene are SGDLS and YYNGEE. The CDR3 totals 13 residues. Trimming pared 1 base from V and 4 bases from J, leaving 8 bases between. The CDR3, as DNA: TGTGCCAGCAGCGTAACGCGGGGAGAGACCCAGTACTTC. Its protein product is CASSVTRGETQYF.

As for this clone: An end of the junction does not agree with germline; a read error may underlie this. V and J are TRBV6-6 and TRBJ2-7; 8 bases are shared with TRBD2. There are 13 residues in the CDR3. Germline CDR1 MNHNY, CDR2 SVGAGI (reference sequence). CDR3 sequence reads: CATKLAVSYGQYF. The CDR3 DNA reads as TGTGCTACGAAACTAGCGGTGTCCTACGGGCAGTACTTC.

V usage is TRBV5-6 and J usage is TRBJ2-2, with 7 positions matching TRBD1. Trimming removed 2 bases from V and 6 bases from J; junction bases left unmatched: 1. The germline V gene has CDR1 SGHDT and CDR2 YYEEEE. This CDR3 has 13 residues. The CDR3 protein is CASSFQGAGELFF. The CDR3 DNA reads as TGTGCCAGCAGCTTTCAGGGGGCCGGGGAGCTGTTTTTT.

This chain uses TRBV10-1 with TRBJ2-7; 9 bases line up with TRBD1. The CDR3 is 14 amino acids. Germline V lookup: CDR1 WNHNN, CDR2 SYGVQD (reference sequence). The junction had 7 bases not matched to a gene; V was cut back by 5 bases and J by 5 bases. The CDR3 DNA reads as TGCGCCAGCAGTCACCGGGACAGGGAAGACGAGCAGTACTTC. Amino acids: CASSHRDREDEQYF.

V and J are TRBV6-5 and TRBJ2-5, with 8 nucleotides matching TRBD1. After removal of 5 bases from V and 5 bases from J, the junction contained 1 base not matched to a gene. The length of the CDR3 is 12 residues. The germline CDR1 and CDR2 sequences are MNHEY and SVGAGI. CDR3 residues: CASSRQGETQYF. The CDR3 DNA follows: TGTGCCAGCAGTCGACAGGGGGAGACCCAGTACTTC.

The chain is built from TRBV2 and TRBJ2-7, with TRBD1 matching over 8 bases. This CDR3 has 15 amino acids. CDR1 is SNHLY and CDR2 is FYNNEI in the germline V gene. After removal of 6 bases from V and 0 bases from J, the junction contained 7 bases not matched to a gene. CDR3 residues: CASSGGQGSSYEQYF. The CDR3 DNA reads TGTGCCAGCAGCGGAGGACAGGGAAGCTCCTACGAGCAGTACTTC.

Comments on this clone: At the DNA level, this CDR3 is encoded by other sequences in the same sample as well. The chain links TRBV2 to TRBJ1-1; D perhaps matches TRBD1 (5 bases). Trimming cost V 6 bases and J 2 bases, with 13 bases left between them. Germline loops: CDR1 SNHLY, CDR2 FYNNEI. CDR3 length: 14 amino acids. CDR3 amino acids: CASSVDRVNTEAFF. For the CDR3, the DNA is TGTGCCAGCAGCGTCGACAGAGTTAACACTGAAGCTTTCTTT.

The chain recombines TRBV28 with TRBJ2-1, with unresolved D. The CDR3 runs to 12 residues. Looked up from germline, CDR1 is MDHEN and CDR2 is SYDVKM. V gave up 6 bases and J gave up 9 bases, with 12 bases separating them. The CDR3 coding sequence is TGTGCCAGCAGCCCCCTGGAGACTGAGCAGTTCTTC. It is translated as CASSPLETEQFF.

The chain joins TRBV7-2 to TRBJ1-5; D not resolved. The germline V gene encodes CDR1 SGHTA and CDR2 FQGNSA. The V end lost 6 bases, the J end lost 4 bases, and 16 bases lay between the germline ends. The CDR3 is 15 residues long. This CDR3 reads CASSFDGMGNQPQHF. The DNA of the CDR3 is TGTGCCAGCAGTTTCGACGGGATGGGTAATCAGCCCCAGCATTTT.

The chain employs TRBV5-1 and TRBJ2-1; D is possibly TRBD1 (6 bases). V shed 5 bases and J shed 2 bases, with 14 bases lying between them. CDR1 is SGHRS, CDR2 YFSETQ, per germline. The CDR3 extends over 15 amino acids. CDR3 nucleotide sequence: TGCGCCAGCAGTATGGACAGCCCAGCCTACAATGAGCAGTTCTTC. As protein: CASSMDSPAYNEQFF.

The chain is built from TRBV10-2 and TRBJ2-5; D not certain. The tail of the sequence fits TRBJ2-7 better, so the J call may be wrong. Germline loops: CDR1 WSHSY, CDR2 SAAADI. The CDR3 has 11 amino acids. In DNA form, the CDR3 reads TGCGCCAGCAGTCTCTCCTACGAGCAGTACTTC. Protein: CASSLSYEQYF.

The chain links TRBV7-8 to TRBJ1-1, with TRBD1 identical over 10 bases. The CDR3 runs 15 residues. J lost 3 bases, V lost 2 bases, and 3 bases had no gene match. Germline lookup yields CDR1 SGHVS and CDR2 FQNEAQ. This CDR3 is CASSLRDRGYTEAFF. In DNA, the CDR3 is TGTGCCAGCAGCTTACGGGACAGGGGATACACTGAAGCTTTCTTT.

The rearrangement uses TRBV14 and TRBJ2-1; the D gene is possibly TRBD2 (5 bases). V lost 5 bases and J 0 bases, leaving 14 bases between the germline ends. The CDR3 runs to 16 residues. Germline V gene sequence: CDR1 SGHDN, CDR2 FVKESK. The CDR3 coding sequence is TGTGCCAGCAGCTCCTCTCGACGGGGCTCCTACAATGAGCAGTTCTTC. Translated, it gives CASSSSRRGSYNEQFF.

V and J are TRBV6-5 and TRBJ2-5; 8 bases are shared with TRBD2. The end of the DNA aligns better with TRBJ2-7, so the J call may be wrong. This CDR3 has 15 residues. CDR1 is MNHEY and CDR2 is SVGAGI in the germline V gene. The CDR3 reads CASSLTSGASYEQYF. In nucleotides, the CDR3 is TGTGCCAGCAGTCTTACTAGCGGAGCGTCCTACGAGCAGTACTTC.

The genes are TRBV28 and TRBJ2-1; 9 bases line up with TRBD1. J lost 10 bases, V lost 4 bases, and 2 bases had no gene match. This CDR3 has 12 amino acids. Germline V gene lookup returns CDR1 MDHEN and CDR2 SYDVKM. CDR3 bases: TGTGCCAGCAGTTACACAGGGGGCGAGCAGTTCTTC. Amino acid sequence: CASSYTGGEQFF. The variable domain in full, with the rest retrieved from reference TRBV28 and TRBJ2-1, is DVKVTQSSRYLVKRTGEKVFLECVQDMDHENMFWYRQDPGLGLRLIYFSYDVKMKEKGDIPEGYSVSREKKERFSLILESASTNQTSMYLCASSYTGGEQFFGPGTRLTVL.

V gene TRBV11-3 combines with J gene TRBJ2-3; D might be TRBD2 (7 bases). The CDR3 extends over 15 amino acids. V lost 5 bases to trimming and J lost 0 bases, with 12 bases between them. Germline V gives CDR1 SGHNT, CDR2 YENEEA. The CDR3 spells CASSPRGRSTDTQYF. As DNA, the CDR3 is TGTGCCAGCAGCCCGCGGGGGCGCAGCACAGATACGCAGTATTTT.

The V call is TRBV5-6, the J call TRBJ2-7; D is undetermined. The germline V gene encodes CDR1 SGHDT and CDR2 YYEEEE. The length of the CDR3 is 14 residues. The V end was cut by 0 bases, the J end by 3 bases, with 10 bases between. CDR3 coding DNA: TGTGCCAGCAGCTTGGGGCAGGCGCACTACGAGCAGTACTTC. Its protein product is CASSLGQAHYEQYF.

The rearrangement uses TRBV19 and TRBJ1-5; 9 bases are shared with TRBD1. CDR3 length: 15 residues. Germline CDR1 is LNHDA and CDR2 is SQIVND (reference sequence). Unmatched junction bases numbered 11, after V lost 6 bases and J lost 8 bases. This CDR3 is CASRDRADRGEPQHF. The CDR3, as DNA: TGTGCCAGTAGGGACCGAGCCGACAGGGGGGAGCCCCAGCATTTT.

The V and J genes are TRBV28 and TRBJ2-5, with TRBD2 matching over 9 bases. The ends lost 5 bases at V and 0 bases at J; junction bases unmatched: 4. The CDR3 consists of 15 residues. CDR1 is MDHEN and CDR2 is SYDVKM in the germline V gene. The CDR3 DNA reads TGTGCCAGCAGTCTAGCGGGGTTGTACCAAGAGACCCAGTACTTC. Amino acids: CASSLAGLYQETQYF.

The chain carries TRBV28 and TRBJ2-6, with D perhaps TRBD1 (7 bases). CDR1 MDHEN and CDR2 SYDVKM come from the germline V gene. This CDR3 contains 16 residues. V was cut by 10 bases and J by 1 base, with 17 bases left in between. The CDR3, as DNA: TGTGCCACCCGGACAGGAGGGATGTCTGGGGCCAACGTCCTGACTTTC. Protein sequence: CATRTGGMSGANVLTF.

For the CDR3, the DNA is TGTGCCAGCAGCGTATTGGGACAGAATAATTCACCCCTCCACTTT. Amino acid sequence: CASSVLGQNNSPLHF. V usage is TRBV9 and J usage is TRBJ1-6; the match to TRBD1 covers 7 bases. V was clipped by 1 base and J by 5 bases; unmatched bases: 3. Germline loops: CDR1 SGDLS, CDR2 YYNGEE. The CDR3 length is 15 residues.

V gene TRBV19 combines with J gene TRBJ1-1; D gene unclear. The CDR3 sequence is 14 residues long. Between the trimmed V and J ends, which lost 2 bases and 11 bases, there was a span of 18 bases. CDR1 LNHDA and CDR2 SQIVND come from the germline V gene (reference sequence). CDR3 nucleotides: TGTGCCAGTAGTATACGTAATCCCCCGTCAGGCGCTTTCTTT. The encoded protein is CASSIRNPPSGAFF.

Notes on this clone: The sample holds other DNA sequences that translate to the same CDR3. The chain carries TRBV15 and TRBJ2-5, with unresolved D. The J call may not be correct, given that the DNA end is closer to TRBJ2-7. Germline values: CDR1 LNHNV, CDR2 YYDKDF (reference sequence). The CDR3 extends over 13 amino acids. DNA of the CDR3: TGTGCCACCAGCAGAGACCCCTCCTACGAGCAGTACTTC. Protein sequence: CATSRDPSYEQYF.

The chain recombines TRBV11-2 with TRBJ2-3; 7 bases line up with TRBD1. The length of the CDR3 is 17 residues. Trimming took 3 bases from V and 3 from J; bases not matched to a gene: 12. Germline-derived CDR1 and CDR2 are SGHAT and FQNNGV. The CDR3 is CASSFSLEGAATDTQYF. Written as DNA, the CDR3 is TGTGCCAGCAGCTTTTCCCTTGAGGGGGCGGCTACAGATACGCAGTATTTT.

The V call is TRBV27, the J call TRBJ2-5, with D possibly TRBD2 on 6 matching bases. The end of the DNA aligns better with TRBJ2-7, so the J call may be wrong. Germline-derived CDR1 and CDR2 are MNHEY and SMNVEV (reference sequence). The CDR3 spans 17 residues. Here the CDR3 reads CASSLTQTWGDSYEQYF. CDR3 coding DNA: TGTGCCAGCAGTTTAACTCAAACCTGGGGGGATTCCTACGAGCAGTACTTC.

In regard to this clone: Additional DNA sequences in this sample encode the identical CDR3. The chain employs TRBV10-3 and TRBJ1-5, with D possibly matching TRBD1 (5 bases). V lost 10 bases and J 0 bases, leaving 13 bases between the germline ends. CDR1 and CDR2 (germline): ENHRY, SYGVKD. The CDR3 sequence is 14 residues long. The CDR3 spells CASGTADSNQPQHF. The CDR3 bases are TGTGCCAGCGGGACTGCAGATAGCAATCAGCCCCAGCATTTT.